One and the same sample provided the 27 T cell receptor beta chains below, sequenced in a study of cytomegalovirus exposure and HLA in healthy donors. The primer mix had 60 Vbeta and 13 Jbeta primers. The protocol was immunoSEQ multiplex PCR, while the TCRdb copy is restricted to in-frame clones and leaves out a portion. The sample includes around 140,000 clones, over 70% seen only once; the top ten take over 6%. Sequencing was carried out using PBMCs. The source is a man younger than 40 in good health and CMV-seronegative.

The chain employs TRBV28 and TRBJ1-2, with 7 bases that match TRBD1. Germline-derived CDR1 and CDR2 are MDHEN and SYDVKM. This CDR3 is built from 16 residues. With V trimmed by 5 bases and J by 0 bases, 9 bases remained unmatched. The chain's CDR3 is CASSLRTGFTNYGYTF. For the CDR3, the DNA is TGTGCCAGCAGTCTCCGGACAGGTTTTACTAACTATGGCTACACCTTC.

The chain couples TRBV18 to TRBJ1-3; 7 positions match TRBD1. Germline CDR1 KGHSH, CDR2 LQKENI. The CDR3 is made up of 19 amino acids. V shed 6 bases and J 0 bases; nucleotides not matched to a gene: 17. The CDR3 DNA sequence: TGTGCCAGCTCCGAATCCCCCTTCAGGGGGAGACTCTCTGGAAACACCATATATTTT. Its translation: CASSESPFRGRLSGNTIYF.

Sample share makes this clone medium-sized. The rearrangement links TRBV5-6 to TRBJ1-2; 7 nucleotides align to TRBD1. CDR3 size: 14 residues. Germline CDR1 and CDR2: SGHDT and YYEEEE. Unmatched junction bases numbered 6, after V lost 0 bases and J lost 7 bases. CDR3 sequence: CASSLVRTGVGYTF. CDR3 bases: TGTGCCAGCAGCTTGGTGAGAACAGGGGTTGGCTACACCTTC.

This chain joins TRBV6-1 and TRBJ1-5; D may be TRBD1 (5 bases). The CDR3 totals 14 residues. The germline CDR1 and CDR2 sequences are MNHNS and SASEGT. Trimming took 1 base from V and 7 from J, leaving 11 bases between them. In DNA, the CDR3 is TGTGCCAGCAGTGAAGACCACCCAGGGCAGCCCCAGCATTTT. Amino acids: CASSEDHPGQPQHF.

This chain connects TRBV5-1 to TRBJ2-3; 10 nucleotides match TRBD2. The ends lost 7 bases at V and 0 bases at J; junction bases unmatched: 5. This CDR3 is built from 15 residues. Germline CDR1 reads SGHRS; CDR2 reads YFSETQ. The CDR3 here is CASQAGGLSTDTQYF. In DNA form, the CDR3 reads TGCGCCAGCCAAGCGGGGGGGCTTAGCACAGATACGCAGTATTTT.

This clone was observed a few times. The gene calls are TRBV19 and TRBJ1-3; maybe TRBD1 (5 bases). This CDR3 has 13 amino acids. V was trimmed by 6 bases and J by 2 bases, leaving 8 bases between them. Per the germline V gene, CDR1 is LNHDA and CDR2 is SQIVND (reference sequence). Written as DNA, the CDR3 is TGTGCCAGTAGGGGACTGCCTGGAAACACCATATATTTT. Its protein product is CASRGLPGNTIYF.

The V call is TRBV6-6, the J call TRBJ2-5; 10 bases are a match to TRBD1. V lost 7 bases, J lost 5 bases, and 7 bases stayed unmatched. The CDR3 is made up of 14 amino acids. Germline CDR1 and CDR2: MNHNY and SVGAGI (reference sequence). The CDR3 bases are TGTGCCAGCATCACTACGGACAGGGGGGAGACCCAGTACTTC. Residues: CASITTDRGETQYF.

The CDR3 is CASSLLEDSPLHF. In DNA, the CDR3 is TGTGCCAGCAGCTTATTGGAGGATTCACCCCTCCACTTT. V usage is TRBV7-8 and J usage is TRBJ1-6; D remains unclear. Germline V gives CDR1 SGHVS, CDR2 FQNEAQ. With 2 bases removed from V and 8 bases from J, the gap between germline ends came to 7 bases. The CDR3 has 13 amino acids.

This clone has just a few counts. Written as DNA, the CDR3 is TGTGCCAGCAGGAGGGACAGAATGAATGAGCAGTTCTTC. As protein: CASRRDRMNEQFF. The chain employs TRBV2 and TRBJ2-1; 7 bases match TRBD1. V shed 6 bases and J 7 bases; nucleotides not matched to a gene: 6. CDR3 length: 13 amino acids. Germline lookup yields CDR1 SNHLY and CDR2 FYNNEI.

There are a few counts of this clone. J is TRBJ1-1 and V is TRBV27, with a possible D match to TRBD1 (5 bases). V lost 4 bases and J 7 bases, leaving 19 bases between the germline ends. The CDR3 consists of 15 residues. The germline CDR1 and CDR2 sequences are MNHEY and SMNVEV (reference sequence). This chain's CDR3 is CASSWRGYSANEAFF. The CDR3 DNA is TGTGCCAGCAGTTGGCGGGGGTATAGTGCGAATGAAGCTTTCTTT.

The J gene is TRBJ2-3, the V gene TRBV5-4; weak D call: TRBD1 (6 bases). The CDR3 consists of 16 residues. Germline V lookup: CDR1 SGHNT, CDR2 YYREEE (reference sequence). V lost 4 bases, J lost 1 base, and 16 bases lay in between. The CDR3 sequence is CASSPTGRRGTDTQYF. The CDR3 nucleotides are TGTGCCAGCAGCCCAACAGGGAGAAGGGGCACAGATACGCAGTATTTT.

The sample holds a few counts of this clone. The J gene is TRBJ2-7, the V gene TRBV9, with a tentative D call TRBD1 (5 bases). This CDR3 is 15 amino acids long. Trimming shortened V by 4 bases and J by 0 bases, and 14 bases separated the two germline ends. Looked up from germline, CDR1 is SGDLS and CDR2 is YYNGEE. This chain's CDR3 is CASSSSSTASYEQYF. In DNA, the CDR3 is TGTGCCAGCAGCTCGAGCTCGACAGCCTCCTACGAGCAGTACTTC.

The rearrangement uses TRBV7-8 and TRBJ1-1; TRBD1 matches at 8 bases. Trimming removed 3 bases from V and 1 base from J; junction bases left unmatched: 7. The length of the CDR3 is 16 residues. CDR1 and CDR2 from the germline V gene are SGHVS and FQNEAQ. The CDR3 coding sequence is TGTGCCAGCAGCTTCTCCCGACAGGGGCGGAACACTGAAGCTTTCTTT. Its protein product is CASSFSRQGRNTEAFF.

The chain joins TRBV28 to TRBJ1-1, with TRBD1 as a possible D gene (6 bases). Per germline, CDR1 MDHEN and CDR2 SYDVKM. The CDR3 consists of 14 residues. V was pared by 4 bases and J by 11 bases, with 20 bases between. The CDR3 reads CASSSRTGQVGAFF. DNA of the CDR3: TGTGCCAGCAGTTCTCGGACGGGACAAGTTGGGGCTTTCTTT.

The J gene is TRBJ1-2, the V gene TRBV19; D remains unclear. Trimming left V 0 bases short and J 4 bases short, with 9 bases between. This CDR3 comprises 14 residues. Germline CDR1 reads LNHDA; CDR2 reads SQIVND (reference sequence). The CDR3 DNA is TGTGCCAGTAGTATAGATCTATCGAGCTATGGCTACACCTTC. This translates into CASSIDLSSYGYTF.

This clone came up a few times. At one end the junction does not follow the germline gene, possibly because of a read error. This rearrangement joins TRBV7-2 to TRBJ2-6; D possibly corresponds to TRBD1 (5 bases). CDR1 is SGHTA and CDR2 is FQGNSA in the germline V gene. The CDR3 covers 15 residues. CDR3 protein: CASSLAAFGANGLTF. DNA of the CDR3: TGTGCCAGCAGCTTAGCCGCTTTTGGGGCCAACGGCCTGACTTTC.

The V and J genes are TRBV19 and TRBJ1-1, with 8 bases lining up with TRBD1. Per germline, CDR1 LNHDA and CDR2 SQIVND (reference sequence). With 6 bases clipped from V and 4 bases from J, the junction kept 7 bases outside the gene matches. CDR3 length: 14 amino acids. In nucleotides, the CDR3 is TGTGCCAGTAGGAGAGACAGGGGAACCACTGAAGCTTTCTTT. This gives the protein CASRRDRGTTEAFF.

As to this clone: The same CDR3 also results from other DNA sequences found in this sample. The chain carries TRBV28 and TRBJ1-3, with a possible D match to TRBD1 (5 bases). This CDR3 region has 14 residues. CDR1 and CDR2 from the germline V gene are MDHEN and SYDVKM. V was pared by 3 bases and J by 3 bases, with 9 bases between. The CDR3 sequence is CASSFRVSGNTIYF. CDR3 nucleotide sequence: TGTGCCAGCAGTTTCAGGGTTAGTGGAAACACCATATATTTT.

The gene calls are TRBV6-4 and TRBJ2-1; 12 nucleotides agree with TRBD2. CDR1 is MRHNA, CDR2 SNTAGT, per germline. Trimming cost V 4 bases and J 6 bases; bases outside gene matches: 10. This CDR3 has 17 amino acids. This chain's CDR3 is CASSVGLAGLYGNEQFF. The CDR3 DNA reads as TGTGCCAGCAGTGTAGGACTAGCGGGGTTGTACGGCAATGAGCAGTTCTTC.

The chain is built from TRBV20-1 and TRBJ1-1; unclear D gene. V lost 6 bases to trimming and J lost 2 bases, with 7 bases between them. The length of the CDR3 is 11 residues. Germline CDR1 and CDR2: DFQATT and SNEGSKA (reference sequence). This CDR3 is CSAGDNTEAFF. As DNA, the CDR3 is TGCAGTGCCGGAGATAACACTGAAGCTTTCTTT.

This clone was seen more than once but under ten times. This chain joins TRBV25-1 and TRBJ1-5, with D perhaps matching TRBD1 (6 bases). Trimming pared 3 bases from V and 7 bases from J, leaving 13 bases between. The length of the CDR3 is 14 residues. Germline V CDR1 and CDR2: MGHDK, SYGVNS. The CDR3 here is CASSEPGAGQPQHF. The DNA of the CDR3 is TGTGCCAGCAGTGAGCCAGGGGCAGGGCAGCCCCAGCATTTT.

In nucleotides, the CDR3 is TGTGCCAGCAGCGCGAAAGCCTCTGGACAGCTCAATCAGCCCCAGCATTTT. Protein: CASSAKASGQLNQPQHF. This chain uses TRBV7-8 with TRBJ1-5; TRBD1 is a possible D gene (6 bases). CDR1 SGHVS and CDR2 FQNEAQ come from the germline V gene. This CDR3 is 17 amino acids long. The V end was cut by 5 bases, the J end by 3 bases, with 20 bases between.

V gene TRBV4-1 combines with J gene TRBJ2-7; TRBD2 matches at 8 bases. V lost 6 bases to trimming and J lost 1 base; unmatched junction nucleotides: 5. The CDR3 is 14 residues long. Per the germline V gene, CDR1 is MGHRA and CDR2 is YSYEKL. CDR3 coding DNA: TGCGCCAGCAGTAAAGCGGGGGCGTCCTACGAGCAGTACTTC. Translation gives CASSKAGASYEQYF.

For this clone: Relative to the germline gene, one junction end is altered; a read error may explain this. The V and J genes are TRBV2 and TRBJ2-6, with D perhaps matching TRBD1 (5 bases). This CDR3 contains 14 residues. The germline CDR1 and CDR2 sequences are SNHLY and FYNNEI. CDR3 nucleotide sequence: TGTGCCAGCAGTGCGGTGGCTGGGGCCAACGGCCTGACTTTC. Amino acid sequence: CASSAVAGANGLTF.

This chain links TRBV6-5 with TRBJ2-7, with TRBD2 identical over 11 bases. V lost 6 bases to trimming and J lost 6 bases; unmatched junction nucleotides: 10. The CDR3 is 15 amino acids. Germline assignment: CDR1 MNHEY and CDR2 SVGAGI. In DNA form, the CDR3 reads TGTGCCAGCAGGGTAACTAGCGGGAGTACAGGCGAGCAGTACTTC. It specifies CASRVTSGSTGEQYF.

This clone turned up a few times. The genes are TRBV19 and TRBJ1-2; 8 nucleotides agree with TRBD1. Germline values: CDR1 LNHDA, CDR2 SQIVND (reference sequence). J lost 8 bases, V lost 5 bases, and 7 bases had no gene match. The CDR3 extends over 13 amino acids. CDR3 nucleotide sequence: TGTGCCAGTAGTCCCCAGGGGGCTCGAGGCTACACCTTC. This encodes CASSPQGARGYTF.

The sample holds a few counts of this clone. The CDR3 spells CASSFEGEYSIEAFF. In DNA form, the CDR3 reads TGTGCCAGCAGCTTCGAGGGCGAGTATTCCATTGAAGCTTTCTTT. The chain employs TRBV7-9 and TRBJ1-1; unclear D gene. The CDR3 has 15 residues. From germline, CDR1 is SEHNR and CDR2 FQNEAQ (reference sequence). V dropped 3 bases and J dropped 7 bases, with 18 bases sitting between them.